Following are 32 T cell receptor beta chains from one sample sequenced in a study of CD8+CD57+ T cells in acquired aplastic anemia. Genomic DNA provided the template from which TCR beta VDJ and CDR3 profiles were obtained. TCRdb independently ran MiXCR on the reads; one entry per CDR3 protein. The sample contains about 130,000 distinct CDR3 sequences, about half of which appear only once. Specimen: sorted CD4+, CD8+, or CD8+CD57+ T cells (not recorded which) from PBMCs. The source of these receptors is a human donor in good health, serving as a control.

The chain uses TRBV2 and TRBJ1-6; perhaps TRBD1 as D (6 bases). Trimming took off 6 bases at V and 10 bases at J, with 19 bases between the two ends. Germline assignment: CDR1 SNHLY and CDR2 FYNNEI. The CDR3 is 15 residues long. CDR3 sequence (DNA): TGTGCCAGCAGCTTAACGGGTACAGGGAAATCACCCCTCCACTTT. This translates into CASSLTGTGKSPLHF.

There are many counts of this clonotype. The chain links TRBV20-1 to TRBJ1-1; D not resolved. V lost 1 base and J 7 bases, leaving 10 bases between the germline ends. The CDR3 is 12 amino acids. CDR1 DFQATT and CDR2 SNEGSKA come from the germline V gene (reference sequence). CDR3 region: CSARAGDYEAFF. CDR3 coding DNA: TGCAGTGCTAGAGCAGGAGATTATGAAGCTTTCTTT.

This clonotype was seen at least ten times. The V and J genes are TRBV12-3 or TRBV12-4 and TRBJ2-1; perhaps TRBD2 as D (5 bases). CDR3 length equals 16 residues. Trimming left V 7 bases short and J 6 bases short, with 22 bases between. Here the CDR3 DNA reads TGTGCCAGCAACCGTCGGGCGGGCGGGCCTACCAATGAGCAGTTCTTC. It yields the protein CASNRRAGGPTNEQFF.

About this clonotype: Germline is not matched at one junction end, which may reflect a read error. In DNA form, the CDR3 reads TGTGCTAGCAGCCCGCACGGTGGGGACCGGGAGACCCAGTACTTC. Translating it yields CASSPHGGDRETQYF. The chain links TRBV7-7 to TRBJ2-5; either TRBD1 or TRBD2 may fit D (5 bases each). The CDR3 sequence is 15 residues long. CDR1 and CDR2 (germline): SSHAT, FNYEAQ (reference sequence).

V and J are TRBV10-3 and TRBJ1-4; the match to TRBD1 covers 8 bases. Germline V gene lookup returns CDR1 ENHRY and CDR2 SYGVKD. The CDR3 is 13 residues long. V was clipped by 6 bases and J by 8 bases; unmatched bases: 5. CDR3 nucleotides: TGTGCCATCAGGGACAGGGAGGAGGAAAAACTGTTTTTT. Translation: CAIRDREEEKLFF.

This clonotype was detected ten times or more. The chain carries TRBV20-1 and TRBJ1-2; D is unclear. V was cut by 6 bases and J by 3 bases, with 14 bases left in between. The length of the CDR3 is 13 residues. CDR1 DFQATT and CDR2 SNEGSKA come from the germline V gene (reference sequence). As DNA, the CDR3 is TGCAGTGCCCCTCCGGCAGGTCACTATGGCTACACCTTC. This translates into CSAPPAGHYGYTF.

This clonotype was found a few times. The rearrangement links TRBV2 to TRBJ1-4; the D is unclear. V lost 6 bases and J 0 bases, leaving 11 bases between the germline ends. Germline lookup yields CDR1 SNHLY and CDR2 FYNNEI. The CDR3 loop spans 15 amino acids. In DNA form, the CDR3 reads TGTGCCAGCAGGCTTTCTGTTCCAACTAATGAAAAACTGTTTTTT. Amino acid sequence: CASRLSVPTNEKLFF.

The gene calls are TRBV20-1 and TRBJ2-1; 10 bases are shared with TRBD2. Trimming removed 5 bases from V and 0 bases from J; junction bases left unmatched: 4. CDR1 is DFQATT, CDR2 SNEGSKA, per germline (reference sequence). This CDR3 is 15 amino acids long. The CDR3 nucleotides read TGCAGTGCTCCCCTAGCGGGGGTCTCCTACAATGAGCAGTTCTTC. It yields the protein CSAPLAGVSYNEQFF.

V is TRBV7-2 and J is TRBJ2-7, with TRBD1 matching 8 bases. Trimming at V came to 6 bases and at J to 5 bases, leaving 9 bases not matched to a gene. CDR3 length: 14 residues. Germline CDR1 and CDR2: SGHTA and FQGNSA. In DNA, the CDR3 is TGTGCCAGCAGTATGGTCAGGGGGCAGGACGAGCAGTACTTC. Amino acids: CASSMVRGQDEQYF.

V and J are TRBV6-2 or TRBV6-3 and TRBJ2-1; D gene uncertain. The CDR3 spans 12 residues. Deletions cut 4 bases from V and 10 bases from J, with 11 bases between. Germline V gene sequence: CDR1 MNHEY, CDR2 SVGEGT. CDR3 DNA sequence: TGTGCCAGCAGTTTAAAGGGCCGCGAGCAGTTCTTC. This gives the protein CASSLKGREQFF.

This clonotype was counted at least ten times. This chain uses TRBV7-8 with TRBJ1-5; D might be TRBD1 (5 bases). Germline lookup yields CDR1 SGHVS and CDR2 FQNEAQ. This CDR3 region has 14 residues. V was shortened by 5 bases and J by 3 bases, with 11 bases between the two germline ends. This chain's CDR3 is CASSPDSVNQPQHF. CDR3 sequence (DNA): TGTGCCAGCAGCCCTGACAGCGTCAATCAGCCCCAGCATTTT. The whole variable domain, filled in from reference TRBV7-8 and TRBJ1-5, reads GAGVSQSPRYKVAKRGQDVALRCDPISGHVSLFWYQQALGQGPEFLTYFQNEAQLDKSGLPSDRFFAERPEGSVSTLKIQRTQQEDSAVYLCASSPDSVNQPQHFGDGTRLSIL.

This chain links TRBV27 with TRBJ1-2; TRBD1 matches at 9 bases. CDR1 and CDR2 from the germline V gene are MNHEY and SMNVEV (reference sequence). CDR3 size: 17 residues. The trim removed 6 bases at V and 3 bases at J, leaving 14 bases unmatched. The CDR3: CASRDFHRGQEDYGYTF. Written as DNA, the CDR3 is TGTGCCAGCAGGGATTTCCACAGGGGGCAGGAAGACTATGGCTACACCTTC.

The chain carries TRBV29-1 and TRBJ2-7; D perhaps matches TRBD1 (6 bases). Germline assignment: CDR1 SQVTM and CDR2 ANQGSEA. The V end was cut by 6 bases, the J end by 5 bases, with 14 bases between. This CDR3 region has 12 residues. CDR3: CSVLPGDHEQYF. In DNA, the CDR3 is TGCAGCGTCCTACCAGGGGACCACGAGCAGTACTTC.

This clonotype showed up many times. The rearrangement uses TRBV12-3 or TRBV12-4 and TRBJ1-6; D ambiguous. The CDR3 totals 14 residues. V shed 2 bases and J shed 13 bases, with 15 bases lying between them. The CDR3 DNA sequence: TGTGCCAGCAGTTTAAACCCCTTGGGATCCCCCCTCCACTTT. This codes for CASSLNPLGSPLHF.

This clonotype was detected ten times or more. The chain is built from TRBV29-1 and TRBJ2-1; D perhaps matches TRBD2 (7 bases). V lost 4 bases and J lost 0, with 16 bases in between. The V gene's germline CDR1 is SQVTM and CDR2 ANQGSEA. The CDR3 sequence is 16 residues long. In DNA form, the CDR3 reads TGCAGCGTTGTAGGAGGGGGGGGCTACTCCTACAATGAGCAGTTCTTC. It translates to CSVVGGGGYSYNEQFF.

At least ten counts were recorded for this clonotype. The gene calls are TRBV20-1 and TRBJ1-6; maybe TRBD1 (6 bases). This CDR3 has 15 residues. Germline lookup yields CDR1 DFQATT and CDR2 SNEGSKA (reference sequence). V lost 1 base, J lost 4 bases, and 11 bases lay in between. The CDR3 DNA follows: TGCAGTGCTAGAGTTGGGGGCGCGTATAATTCACCCCTCCACTTT. Protein product: CSARVGGAYNSPLHF.

At least ten counts were recorded for this clonotype. The J gene is TRBJ2-7, the V gene TRBV7-2; D possibly matches TRBD1 or TRBD2 (5 bases each). Germline CDR1 SGHTA, CDR2 FQGNSA. The CDR3 length is 15 residues. Trimming shortened V by 5 bases and J by 2 bases, and 16 bases separated the two germline ends. The CDR3: CASSLTPGPTYEQYF. DNA of the CDR3: TGTGCCAGCAGCCTTACGCCGGGACCCACCTACGAGCAGTACTTC.

The genes are TRBV15 and TRBJ2-7, with a possible D match to TRBD1 (6 bases). V was clipped by 0 bases and J by 3 bases, with 9 bases between them. This CDR3 contains 14 residues. The V gene's germline CDR1 is LNHNV and CDR2 YYDKDF (reference sequence). CDR3 DNA sequence: TGTGCCACCAGCAGAGAAGCAGGGGACTACGAGCAGTACTTC. Protein product: CATSREAGDYEQYF. Filled out from reference TRBV15 and TRBJ2-7, the complete variable domain reads DAMVIQNPRYQVTQFGKPVTLSCSQTLNHNVMYWYQQKSSQAPKLLFHYYDKDFNNEADTPDNFQSRRPNTSFCFLDIRSPGLGDTAMYLCATSREAGDYEQYFGPGTRLTVT.

The chain has TRBV29-1 and TRBJ1-1; D is unclear. Trimming pared 0 bases from V and 1 base from J, leaving 9 bases between. Germline assignment: CDR1 SQVTM and CDR2 ANQGSEA. The CDR3 sequence is 14 residues long. The CDR3 nucleotides read TGCAGCGTTGAAGATCGCCCGGGGAACACTGAAGCTTTCTTT. Translated, it gives CSVEDRPGNTEAFF.

As concerns this clonotype: The junction differs from germline at one of its ends, possibly a read error. The rearrangement links TRBV19 to TRBJ1-1, with TRBD1 matching 8 bases. Looked up from germline, CDR1 is LNHDA and CDR2 is SQIVND (reference sequence). CDR3 length equals 14 residues. The CDR3 reads CASTQGAVNTEAFF. The CDR3 region has the DNA TGTGCCAGTACCCAGGGGGCGGTGAACACTGAGGCTTTCTTT.

This chain joins TRBV10-1 and TRBJ2-5; 10 bases agree with TRBD2. CDR3 size: 12 residues. Germline trimming cut 8 bases from V and 9 bases from J; bases unmatched to any gene: 6. CDR1 and CDR2 from the germline V gene are WNHNN and SYGVQD (reference sequence). CDR3 DNA: TGCGCCAGCCCCAGCGGGGGGGCGGCCCAGTACTTC. Protein: CASPSGGAAQYF.

In its sample, this clonotype was seen many times. The rearrangement joins TRBV20-1 to TRBJ2-7; D is possibly TRBD2 (6 bases). The CDR3 is made up of 18 amino acids. Germline CDR1 reads DFQATT; CDR2 reads SNEGSKA (reference sequence). V lost 1 base to trimming and J lost 8 bases, with 30 bases between them. For the CDR3, the DNA is TGCAGTGCTAGAGGCTGGCAAACCTCCGGGGGTACAACACAACAGCAGTACTTC. This gives the protein CSARGWQTSGGTTQQQYF.

As regards this clonotype: A read error is possible here, since a much larger clone lies one base away. This sequence joins TRBV6-5 and TRBJ2-6; no clear D gene. The germline V gene encodes CDR1 MNHEY and CDR2 SVGAGI. This CDR3 comprises 15 residues. For the CDR3, the DNA is TGTGCCGGCAGTTACTCGTCCCGAAGGGCCAACGTCCTGACTTTC. Translation: CAGSYSSRRANVLTF.

CDR3 DNA sequence: TGTGCCAGTAGTATAAGCGGTTTCGGTAGCAATGAGCAGTTCTTC. As protein: CASSISGFGSNEQFF. The chain recombines TRBV19 with TRBJ2-1, with D maybe TRBD2 (5 bases). CDR3 length: 15 residues. Germline loops: CDR1 LNHDA, CDR2 SQIVND (reference sequence). Trimming removed 2 bases from V and 6 bases from J, with 14 bases in between.

The rearrangement joins TRBV10-3 to TRBJ1-4, with TRBD1 identical over 7 bases. CDR1 ENHRY and CDR2 SYGVKD come from the germline V gene. This CDR3 has 14 residues. After removal of 5 bases from V and 8 bases from J, the junction contained 8 bases not matched to a gene. CDR3 loop: CAISSDRAGEKLFF. DNA for the CDR3: TGTGCCATCAGTTCTGACAGGGCTGGGGAAAAACTGTTTTTT.

This clonotype has a handful of counts. A much bigger clone sits one base away, suggesting this may be a read error. V is TRBV20-1 and J is TRBJ2-7; 8 positions match TRBD2. This CDR3 has 18 amino acids. Trimming at V came to 0 bases and at J to 7 bases, leaving 20 bases not matched to a gene. Looked up from germline, CDR1 is DFQATT and CDR2 is SNEGSKA (reference sequence). The DNA for the CDR3 is TGCAGTGCTAGAGATTCAAGCGGGGGCCGGGGCTCCTACAATGAGCAGTACTTC. Translating gives CSARDSSGGRGSYNEQYF.

This clonotype was found a few times. The chain links TRBV29-1 to TRBJ1-5, with TRBD1 matching 9 bases. The CDR3 sequence is 12 residues long. V gave up 6 bases and J gave up 5 bases; unmatched junction bases: 2. CDR1 SQVTM and CDR2 ANQGSEA come from the germline V gene. The CDR3 DNA follows: TGCAGCGTGGGGGACAGGGATCAGCCCCAGCATTTT. Encoded protein: CSVGDRDQPQHF.

At least ten counts were recorded for this clonotype. The chain carries TRBV25-1 and TRBJ1-6, with no clear D. Germline lookup yields CDR1 MGHDK and CDR2 SYGVNS. V gave up 1 base and J gave up 10 bases, with 11 bases separating them. This CDR3 is 14 amino acids long. CDR3 amino acids: CASSELGFWSPLHF. The CDR3 DNA reads as TGTGCCAGCAGTGAATTGGGGTTTTGGTCACCCCTCCACTTT.

Points on this clonotype: One end of the junction does not line up with germline, which may come from a read error. V is TRBV15 and J is TRBJ1-5, with D perhaps matching TRBD1 (6 bases). CDR1 LNHNV and CDR2 YYDKDF come from the germline V gene (reference sequence). The CDR3 runs 14 residues. The CDR3: CATNRGTLNQPQHF. The CDR3 bases are TGTGCCACCAACAGAGGGACACTCAATCAGCCCCAGCATTTT.

V is TRBV20-1 and J is TRBJ2-7; D is undetermined. V lost 3 bases and J lost 5, with 11 bases in between. Germline V gene sequence: CDR1 DFQATT, CDR2 SNEGSKA (reference sequence). The CDR3 totals 12 residues. The CDR3 nucleotides are TGCAGTGCTAGTGGGGTCGACGACGAGCAGTACTTC. Residues: CSASGVDDEQYF.

This clonotype has at least ten counts. The chain employs TRBV20-1 and TRBJ2-7; TRBD1 matches 8 bases. This CDR3 has 12 amino acids. Germline CDR1 is DFQATT and CDR2 is SNEGSKA (reference sequence). The V and J ends lost 1 base and 11 bases, in that order; junction bases with no gene match: 7. DNA of the CDR3: TGCAGTGCTAGAGGCTTCCCGACAGGGGAGTACTTC. It translates to CSARGFPTGEYF.

This chain connects TRBV15 to TRBJ2-6, with 8 bases identical to TRBD2. With 7 bases clipped from V and 3 bases from J, the junction kept 8 bases outside the gene matches. The CDR3 is 16 amino acids. CDR1 and CDR2 (germline): LNHNV, YYDKDF (reference sequence). The CDR3 here is CATNPAGEYGANVLTF. The CDR3 DNA follows: TGTGCCACCAATCCAGCGGGGGAGTATGGGGCCAACGTCCTGACTTTC.